Presented here are 9 T cell receptor beta chains from one specimen sequenced in a study of T cell changes during pregnancy in multiple sclerosis. Produced via immunoSEQ multiplex PCR; TCRdb's table is partial and in-frame only. The data show about 85,000 clones, 90% to 95% seen once. Sequenced here: peripheral blood, sampled in the first trimester of pregnancy. These receptor sequences come from a female donor with multiple sclerosis, enrolled in a pregnancy study.

V gene TRBV20-1 combines with J gene TRBJ2-3, with D uncertain. Germline V lookup: CDR1 DFQATT, CDR2 SNEGSKA (reference sequence). Trimming shortened V by 5 bases and J by 4 bases, and 7 bases separated the two germline ends. The CDR3 is 11 amino acids. The CDR3 reads CSAYSPDTQYF. CDR3 sequence (DNA): TGCAGTGCTTACTCCCCAGATACGCAGTATTTT.

The gene calls are TRBV5-1 and TRBJ2-7; tentative D call: TRBD1 (6 bases). The CDR3 runs to 13 residues. CDR1 and CDR2 (germline): SGHRS, YFSETQ. V gave up 0 bases and J gave up 4 bases, with 8 bases separating them. In DNA form, the CDR3 reads TGCGCCAGCAGCTTGGGGACAGATTACGAGCAGTACTTC. Its protein is CASSLGTDYEQYF.

CDR3 loop: CSVQGARAEAFF. CDR3 nucleotides: TGCAGCGTTCAGGGGGCGAGGGCTGAAGCTTTCTTT. This chain connects TRBV29-1 to TRBJ1-1; 8 nucleotides match TRBD1. With V trimmed by 5 bases and J by 6 bases, 5 bases remained unmatched. This CDR3 spans 12 amino acids. Germline V gives CDR1 SQVTM, CDR2 ANQGSEA. Full variable domain (outside the CDR3, taken from reference TRBV29-1 and TRBJ1-1): SAVISQKPSRDICQRGTSLTIQCQVDSQVTMMFWYRQQPGQSLTLIATANQGSEATYESGFVIDKFPISRPNLTFSTLTVSNMSPEDSSIYLCSVQGARAEAFFGQGTRLTVV.

The CDR3 bases are TGTGCCAGCAGCCACCAGGACAGGGGGGGATATGGCTACACCTTC. Amino acids: CASSHQDRGGYGYTF. This chain joins TRBV14 and TRBJ1-2; 10 nucleotides line up with TRBD1. The junction had 6 bases not matched to a gene; V was cut back by 3 bases and J by 5 bases. Germline CDR1 SGHDN, CDR2 FVKESK. This CDR3 is built from 15 residues.

CDR3 bases: TGTGCCAGCAGCCAAATGGGGGCCTATGGCTACACCTTC. Amino acids: CASSQMGAYGYTF. This rearrangement joins TRBV4-2 to TRBJ1-2, with D perhaps matching TRBD1 (6 bases). Trimming left V 2 bases short and J 4 bases short, with 8 bases between. Germline loops: CDR1 LGHNA, CDR2 YNFKEQ. The CDR3 has 13 residues.

The chain couples TRBV6-6 to TRBJ2-7; 12 nucleotides match TRBD2. The CDR3 runs 16 residues. J was trimmed by 2 bases and V by 6 bases; bases with no gene match: 8. Germline V CDR1 and CDR2: MNHNY, SVGAGI (reference sequence). CDR3 nucleotide sequence: TGTGCCAGCAGCCCTACTAGCGGGAGGATTCCCTACGAGCAGTACTTC. It specifies CASSPTSGRIPYEQYF.

The chain combines TRBV28 with TRBJ2-3; 8 bases fit TRBD2. J lost 0 bases, V lost 6 bases, and 2 bases had no gene match. The CDR3 totals 14 residues. The germline V gene encodes CDR1 MDHEN and CDR2 SYDVKM. The CDR3 DNA reads TGTGCCAGCAGCTCTAGCGGGAGCACAGATACGCAGTATTTT. Translating it yields CASSSSGSTDTQYF.

V and J are TRBV29-1 and TRBJ2-1; D unresolved. The germline V and J ends were trimmed by 1 base and 0 bases, with 7 bases remaining between them. The CDR3 sequence is 14 residues long. CDR1 and CDR2 from the germline V gene are SQVTM and ANQGSEA. DNA of the CDR3: TGCAGCGTTGAAGGCTTGAGCTCCTACAATGAGCAGTTCTTC. Amino acid sequence: CSVEGLSSYNEQFF.

The chain carries TRBV19 and TRBJ1-5, with D unclear. The length of the CDR3 is 14 residues. Germline assignment: CDR1 LNHDA and CDR2 SQIVND (reference sequence). The V gene lost 4 bases and the J gene lost 3 bases, with 10 bases spanning the gap. CDR3 protein: CASSTGSYNQPQHF. The CDR3 nucleotides are TGTGCCAGTAGTACGGGGAGCTACAATCAGCCCCAGCATTTT.